The clone carrying this TCR beta chain was counted between two and nine times. Its antigen is unknown. The entirety of the isolated RNA underwent reverse transcription, so expressed TCRB transcripts were sequenced. Measured with immunoSEQ multiplex PCR; TCRdb has only the in-frame clones, and not every one. Here the sample spans approximately 150,000 clones, more than 9% being singletons. These data belong to a study of beta chain features in type 1 diabetes. The trim removed 0 bases at V and 7 bases at J, leaving 6 bases unmatched. Germline CDR1 reads LNHNV; CDR2 reads YYDKDF (reference sequence). There are 16 residues in the CDR3. Blood was drawn once from each donor into heparinised tubes. The draws averaged about 120 mL. Staining for CD45RO/CCR7/CD25/CD127/CD95/CD27 allowed sorting of CD4+ naive, central memory, regulatory and stem cell-like memory cells. Points from the study as a whole: A greater similarity of naive, central memory and Treg TCRB repertoires was seen among patients than among healthy donors. Whatever favoring of shorter templates PCR might show would apply equally to patients and controls.

Sample: naive CD4+ T cells from blood. The chain couples TRBV15 to TRBJ2-3; 11 positions agree with TRBD2. This clonotype originated in a man between 18 and 35 years old in good health. The CDR3 region has the DNA TGTGCCACCAGCAGAGACTTAGCGGGGGGGCGGAATACGCAGTATTTT. Translating it yields CATSRDLAGGRNTQYF.